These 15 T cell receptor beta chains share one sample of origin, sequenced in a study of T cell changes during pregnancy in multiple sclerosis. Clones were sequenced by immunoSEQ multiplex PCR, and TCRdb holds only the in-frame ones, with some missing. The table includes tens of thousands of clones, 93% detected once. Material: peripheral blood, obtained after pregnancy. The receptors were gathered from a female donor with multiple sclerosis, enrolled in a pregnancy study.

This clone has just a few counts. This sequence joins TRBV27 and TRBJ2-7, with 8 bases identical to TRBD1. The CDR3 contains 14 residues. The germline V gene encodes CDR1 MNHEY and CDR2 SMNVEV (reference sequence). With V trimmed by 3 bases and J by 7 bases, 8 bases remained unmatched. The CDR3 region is CASSFMQGAGEQYF. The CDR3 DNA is TGTGCCAGCAGTTTTATGCAGGGGGCGGGTGAGCAGTACTTC.

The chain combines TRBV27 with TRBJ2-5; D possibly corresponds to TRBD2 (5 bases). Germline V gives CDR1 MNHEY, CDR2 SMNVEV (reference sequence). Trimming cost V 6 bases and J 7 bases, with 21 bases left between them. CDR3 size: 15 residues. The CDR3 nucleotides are TGTGCCAGCAGCACAGCGGTCTCCTACCCAAGGACCCAGTACTTC. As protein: CASSTAVSYPRTQYF.

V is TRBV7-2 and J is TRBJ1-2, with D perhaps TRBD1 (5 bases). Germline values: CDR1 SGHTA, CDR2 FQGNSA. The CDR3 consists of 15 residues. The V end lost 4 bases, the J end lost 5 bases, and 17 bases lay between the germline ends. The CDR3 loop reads CASSSQKGARYGYTF. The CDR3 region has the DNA TGTGCCAGCAGCTCTCAAAAAGGGGCTCGATATGGCTACACCTTC.

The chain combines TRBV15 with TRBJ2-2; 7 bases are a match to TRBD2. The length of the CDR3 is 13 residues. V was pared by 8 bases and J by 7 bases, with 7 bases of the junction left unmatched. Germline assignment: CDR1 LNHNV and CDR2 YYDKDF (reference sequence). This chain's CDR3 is CATGGSGGGELFF. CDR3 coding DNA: TGTGCCACCGGCGGGTCGGGGGGCGGGGAGCTGTTTTTT.

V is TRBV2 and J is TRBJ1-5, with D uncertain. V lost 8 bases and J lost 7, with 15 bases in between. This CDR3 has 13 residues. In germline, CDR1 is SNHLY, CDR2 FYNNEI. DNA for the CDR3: TGTGCCAGCGTTGAAGGTTATCAGCAGCCCCAGCATTTT. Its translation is CASVEGYQQPQHF.

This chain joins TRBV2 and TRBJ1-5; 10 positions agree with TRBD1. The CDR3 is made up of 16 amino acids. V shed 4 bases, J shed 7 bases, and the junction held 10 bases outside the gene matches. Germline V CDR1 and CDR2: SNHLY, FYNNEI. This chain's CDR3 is CASSGQGTGAGQPQHF. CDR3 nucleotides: TGTGCCAGCAGTGGTCAAGGGACAGGGGCAGGGCAGCCCCAGCATTTT.

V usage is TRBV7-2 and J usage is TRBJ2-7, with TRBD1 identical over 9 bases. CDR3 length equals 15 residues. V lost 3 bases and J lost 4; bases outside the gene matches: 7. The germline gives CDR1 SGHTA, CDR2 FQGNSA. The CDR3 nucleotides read TGTGCCAGCAGCTTCCCCGGGACAGGGTCTTACGAGCAGTACTTC. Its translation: CASSFPGTGSYEQYF.

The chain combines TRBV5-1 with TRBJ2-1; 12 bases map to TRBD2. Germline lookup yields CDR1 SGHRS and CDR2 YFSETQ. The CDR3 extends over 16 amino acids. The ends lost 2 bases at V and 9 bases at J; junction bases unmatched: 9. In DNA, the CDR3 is TGCGCCAGCAGCTTAGGACTAGCGGGACGGTCAGGTGAGCAGTTCTTC. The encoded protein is CASSLGLAGRSGEQFF.

The CDR3, as DNA: TGTGCCAGCAGTTTAGTGGACAGGGGTGGCGAGCAGTTCTTC. Protein product: CASSLVDRGGEQFF. The gene calls are TRBV27 and TRBJ2-1, with 9 bases aligning to TRBD1. Germline values: CDR1 MNHEY, CDR2 SMNVEV (reference sequence). V was clipped by 2 bases and J by 10 bases; unmatched bases: 6. The CDR3 is made up of 14 amino acids.

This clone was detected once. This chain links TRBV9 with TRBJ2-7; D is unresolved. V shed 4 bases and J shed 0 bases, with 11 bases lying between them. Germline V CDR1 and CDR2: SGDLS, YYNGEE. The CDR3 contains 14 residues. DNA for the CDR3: TGTGCCAGCAGCCCACAGTTTAGCTCCTACGAGCAGTACTTC. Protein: CASSPQFSSYEQYF.

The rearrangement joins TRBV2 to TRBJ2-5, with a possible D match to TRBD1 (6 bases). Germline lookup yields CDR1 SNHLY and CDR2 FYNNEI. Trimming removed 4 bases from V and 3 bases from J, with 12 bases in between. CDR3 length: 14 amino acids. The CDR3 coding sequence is TGTGCCAGCAGTGGTGTCAGGGGAAAAGAGACCCAGTACTTC. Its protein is CASSGVRGKETQYF.

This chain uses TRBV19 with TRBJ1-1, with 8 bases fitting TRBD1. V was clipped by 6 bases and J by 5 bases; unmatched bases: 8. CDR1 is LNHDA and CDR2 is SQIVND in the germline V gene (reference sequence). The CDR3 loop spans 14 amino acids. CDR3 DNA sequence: TGTGCCAGTAGACCGGACAGGGAGGCGACTGAAGCTTTCTTT. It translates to CASRPDREATEAFF.

The CDR3 here is CASSQGAGEQYF. The CDR3 bases are TGTGCCAGTAGCCAGGGGGCTGGTGAGCAGTACTTC. The chain combines TRBV19 with TRBJ2-7, with 8 bases that match TRBD1. Germline V gene sequence: CDR1 LNHDA, CDR2 SQIVND (reference sequence). This CDR3 has 12 residues. The trim removed 6 bases at V and 7 bases at J, leaving 5 bases unmatched.

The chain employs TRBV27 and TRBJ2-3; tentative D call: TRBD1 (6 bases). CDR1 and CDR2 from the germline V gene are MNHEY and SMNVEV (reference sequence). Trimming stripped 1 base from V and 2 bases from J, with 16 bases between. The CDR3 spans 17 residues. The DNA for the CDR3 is TGTGCCAGCAGTTTATTGGGTGTAGGACAGAACACAGATACGCAGTATTTT. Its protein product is CASSLLGVGQNTDTQYF.

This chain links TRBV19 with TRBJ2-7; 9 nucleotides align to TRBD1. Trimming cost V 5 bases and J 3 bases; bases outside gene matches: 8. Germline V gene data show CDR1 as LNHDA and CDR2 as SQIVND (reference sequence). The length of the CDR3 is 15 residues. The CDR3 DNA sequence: TGTGCCAGTAGTCCTTCCGGGACAGGGTTCTACGAGCAGTACTTC. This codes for CASSPSGTGFYEQYF. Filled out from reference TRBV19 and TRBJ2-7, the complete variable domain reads DGGITQSPKYLFRKEGQNVTLSCEQNLNHDAMYWYRQDPGQGLRLIYYSQIVNDFQKGDIAEGYSVSREKKESFPLTVTSAQKNPTAFYLCASSPSGTGFYEQYFGPGTRLTVT.